This T cell receptor beta chain derives from a study of cytomegalovirus exposure and HLA in healthy donors. Regarding the study as a whole: The authors considered a cluster of highly shared sequence variants likely to be a sequencing artifact. Exclusion as indistinguishable affected some V segments, including TRBV6-2 and TRBV6-3. The study listed 150 to 200 cytomegalovirus-associated TCR beta chains.

The PCR employed 60 Vbeta primers together with 13 Jbeta primers. Sequenced by immunoSEQ multiplex PCR; TCRdb stores in-frame clones only, minus some. The profile shows about 160,000 clones, roughly 82% of them singletons. With respect to this clone: Its antigen is currently unknown.

The germline CDR1 and CDR2 sequences are SGHVS and FQNEAQ. V shed 1 base, J shed 12 bases, and the junction held 9 bases outside the gene matches. This CDR3 region has 14 residues. The chain uses TRBV7-8 and TRBJ2-1; 7 bases fit TRBD1. Sequencing was carried out using PBMCs. This TCR was recovered from a woman aged 45-65 years in good health and CMV-seropositive. The chain's CDR3 is CASSLGQGSRVQFF. CDR3 in DNA: TGTGCCAGCAGCTTAGGACAGGGTTCGAGGGTGCAGTTCTTC.